This is a list of T cell receptor beta chains from one sample in a study of cytomegalovirus exposure and HLA in healthy donors. Clones were read by immunoSEQ multiplex PCR, and TCRdb kept only the in-frame ones, dropping some. Counted here are about 160,000 clones, around 85% occurring once; the ten biggest clones make up more than 0.7%. Sequencing input: PBMCs. The receptors were gathered from a woman in her thirties in good health and CMV-seronegative. Each CDR3 is given with its conserved first and last residue. Each record gives: D gene, clone size, J gene, V gene, CDR3 protein. D genes are given only for firm matches. Rows give clone size only sometimes, using once, few, many, or a class for an expanded clone.

TRBD2	NA	TRBJ2-6	TRBV9	CASSVGAGAGANVLTF
NA	NA	TRBJ1-1	TRBV5-1	CASSLWGGTYLMEAFF
NA	NA	TRBJ1-4	TRBV19	CASSIGPSGEKLFF
TRBD2	NA	TRBJ2-1	TRBV7-6	CASSLALRGGSSYNEQFF
TRBD2	NA	TRBJ2-5	TRBV5-1	CASSPQAGGETQYF
TRBD2	NA	TRBJ2-1	TRBV19	CASNAPGLVAFF
NA	NA	TRBJ2-3	TRBV5-6	CASSLSGGTDTQYF
NA	NA	TRBJ2-7	TRBV14	CASSQHGIRGGEQYF
NA	NA	NA	TRBV5-1	CASSLGIAGAFSYEQYF
NA	few	TRBJ1-1	TRBV12-5	CASGRDLNTEAFF
TRBD1	NA	TRBJ2-5	TRBV7-2	CASSVGQGLQETQYF
NA	few	TRBJ2-1	TRBV6-1	CASSTANNEQFF
TRBD1	NA	TRBJ1-4	TRBV30	CAFRGPTKKLFF
NA	NA	TRBJ1-3	TRBV5-1	CASSSLTGFSGNTIYF
NA	NA	TRBJ2-5	TRBV5-1	CASSALVGSEETQYF
NA	NA	TRBJ1-2	TRBV4-1	CASSQEGGPNGYTF
NA	NA	TRBJ2-3	TRBV5-4	CASSLGSGVPTDTQYF
NA	once	TRBJ1-2	TRBV7-9	CASTPPVGPVYGYTF
NA	once	TRBJ2-1	TRBV27	CASSSTYNEQFF
NA	NA	TRBJ2-1	TRBV5-4	CASSLGQGAYNEQFF
TRBD1	NA	TRBJ2-1	TRBV19	CASIRKTGDTLYNEQFF
NA	NA	TRBJ1-2	TRBV6-5	CASSPLGGLWGGYTF
NA	NA	TRBJ1-1	TRBV14	CASSPPVEGVLAFF
TRBD2	NA	TRBJ2-1	TRBV6-6	CASSRLAGDYNEQFF
TRBD2	NA	TRBJ2-1	TRBV27	CASSFAAGGPIYEQFF
NA	NA	TRBJ2-1	TRBV7-3	CASSQGDSYYNEQFF
NA	NA	TRBJ2-7	TRBV4-1	CASSQGLEFPYEQYF
NA	few	TRBJ1-5	TRBV2	CASSVDRNQPQHF
TRBD2	once	TRBJ2-7	TRBV28	CASSFPTSGTYEQYF
NA	NA	TRBJ1-1	TRBV29-1	CSVKGSIMNTEAFF
NA	NA	TRBJ2-7	TRBV5-6	CASSLRQGPYEQYF
NA	NA	TRBJ2-7	TRBV2	CASREGQYLYEQYF
NA	NA	TRBJ2-1	TRBV7-2	CASSPPLNEQFF
TRBD2	NA	TRBJ2-5	TRBV4-2	CASSQVAGDLGETQYF
TRBD1	NA	TRBJ1-4	TRBV19	CASSSTGLTNEKLFF
TRBD2	NA	TRBJ2-7	TRBV12-5	CASARGGSYEQYF
TRBD1	NA	TRBJ1-4	TRBV2	CASSWDRFEKLFF
TRBD2	NA	TRBJ2-3	TRBV7-6	CASSSRLAGGRDTQYF
NA	few	TRBJ1-1	TRBV11-2	CASSLQNTEAFF
TRBD1	few	TRBJ1-4	TRBV18	CASSGQGREKLFF
TRBD1	NA	TRBJ1-2	TRBV19	CASSTAGTGFSGTF
NA	NA	TRBJ1-5	TRBV29-1	CSVAGGDQPQHF
NA	NA	TRBJ1-2	TRBV30	CAWRPPGLGGQHTF
TRBD1	NA	TRBJ2-5	TRBV5-1	CASRVGTGGVETQYF
NA	NA	TRBJ1-6	TRBV6-6	CASSYQGRRDSPLHF
NA	NA	TRBJ2-1	TRBV6-5	CASSLATGRPYNEQFF
TRBD1	NA	TRBJ1-2	TRBV7-9	CSSRSSGQHGYTF
NA	few	TRBJ1-1	TRBV6-6	CASSYSEGTEAFF
NA	NA	TRBJ1-4	TRBV5-4	CASSAVPGQPNEKLFF
TRBD1	once	TRBJ1-4	TRBV7-9	CASSQITGTGDNEKLFF
TRBD1	NA	TRBJ1-4	TRBV5-1	CASRPTGKSNEKLFF
TRBD2	NA	TRBJ2-7	TRBV7-2	CASSLTSGGARSYEQYF
TRBD2	NA	TRBJ2-1	TRBV28	CASSPHSGRAYNEQFF